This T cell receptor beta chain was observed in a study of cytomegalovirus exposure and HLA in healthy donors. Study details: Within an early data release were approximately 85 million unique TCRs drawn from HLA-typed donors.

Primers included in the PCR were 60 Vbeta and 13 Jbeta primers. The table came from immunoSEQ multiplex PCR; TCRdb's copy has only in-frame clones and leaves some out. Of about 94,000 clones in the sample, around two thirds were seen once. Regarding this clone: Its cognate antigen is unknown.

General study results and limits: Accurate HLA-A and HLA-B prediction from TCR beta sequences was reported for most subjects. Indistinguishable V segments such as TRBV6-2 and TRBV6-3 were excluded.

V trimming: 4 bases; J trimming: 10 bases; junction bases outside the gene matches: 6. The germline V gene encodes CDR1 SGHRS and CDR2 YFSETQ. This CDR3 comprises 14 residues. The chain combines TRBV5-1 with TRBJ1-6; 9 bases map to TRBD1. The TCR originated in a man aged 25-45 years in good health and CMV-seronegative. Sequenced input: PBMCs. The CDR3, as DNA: TGCGCCAGCAGCCCCGGGACAGGGAAGTCACCCCTCCACTTT. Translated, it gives CASSPGTGKSPLHF.